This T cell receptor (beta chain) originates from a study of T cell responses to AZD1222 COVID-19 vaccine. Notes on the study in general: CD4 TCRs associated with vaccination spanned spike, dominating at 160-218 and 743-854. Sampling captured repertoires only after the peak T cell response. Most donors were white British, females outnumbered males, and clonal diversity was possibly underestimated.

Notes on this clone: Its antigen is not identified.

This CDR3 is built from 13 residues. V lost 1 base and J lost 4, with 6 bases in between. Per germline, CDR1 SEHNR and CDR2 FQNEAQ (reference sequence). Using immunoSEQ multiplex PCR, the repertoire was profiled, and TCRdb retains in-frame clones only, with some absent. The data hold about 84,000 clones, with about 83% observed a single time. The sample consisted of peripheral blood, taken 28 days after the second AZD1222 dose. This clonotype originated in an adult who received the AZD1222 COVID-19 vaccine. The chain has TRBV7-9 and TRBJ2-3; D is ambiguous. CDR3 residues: CASSLERADTQYF. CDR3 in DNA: TGTGCCAGCAGCTTAGAACGGGCAGATACGCAGTATTTT.